There are many counts of the clone carrying this T cell receptor (beta chain). What it binds is not known. The data originate from a study of breast tumors, draining lymph nodes, adjacent tissues. Study-level results: Most tumor T cells seemingly derive from lymph node, then expand in tumor. Tumor TCR diversity was below lymph nodes but above nontumor tissue. Data only fit, rather than demonstrated, lymph node origin of most tumor T cells.

MiXCR, run by TCRdb on the multiplex PCR reads, gives a single entry per CDR3 protein. The repertoire holds some 130,000 distinct CDR3 sequences, with approximately 20% as singletons. Axillary draining lymph nodes of breast cancer patients supplied the node samples. V trimming: 4 bases; J trimming: 3 bases; junction bases outside the gene matches: 2. The CDR3 loop spans 13 amino acids. CDR1 is DFQATT and CDR2 is SNEGSKA in the germline V gene (reference sequence). Sample: axillary lymph node tissue. This chain joins TRBV20-1 and TRBJ1-5, with 8 bases identical to TRBD1. The receptor comes from a female donor with breast cancer. Some clones in this sample may be carry-over from other donors' samples. CDR3 sequence: CSAKGQDNQPQHF. CDR3 coding DNA: TGCAGTGCTAAGGGACAGGACAATCAGCCCCAGCATTTT.